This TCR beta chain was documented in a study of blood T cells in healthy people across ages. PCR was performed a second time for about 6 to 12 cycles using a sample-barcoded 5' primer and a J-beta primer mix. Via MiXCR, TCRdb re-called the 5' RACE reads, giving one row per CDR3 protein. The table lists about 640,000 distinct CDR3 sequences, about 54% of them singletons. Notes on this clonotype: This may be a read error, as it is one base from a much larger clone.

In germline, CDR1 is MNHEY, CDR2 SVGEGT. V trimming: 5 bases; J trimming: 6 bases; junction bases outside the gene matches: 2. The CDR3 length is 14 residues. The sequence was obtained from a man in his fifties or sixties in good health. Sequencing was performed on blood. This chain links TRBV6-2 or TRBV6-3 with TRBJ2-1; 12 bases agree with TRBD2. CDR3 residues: CASSLAGGCNEQFF. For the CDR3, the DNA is TGTGCCAGCAGTCTAGCGGGGGGGTGCAATGAGCAGTTCTTC.